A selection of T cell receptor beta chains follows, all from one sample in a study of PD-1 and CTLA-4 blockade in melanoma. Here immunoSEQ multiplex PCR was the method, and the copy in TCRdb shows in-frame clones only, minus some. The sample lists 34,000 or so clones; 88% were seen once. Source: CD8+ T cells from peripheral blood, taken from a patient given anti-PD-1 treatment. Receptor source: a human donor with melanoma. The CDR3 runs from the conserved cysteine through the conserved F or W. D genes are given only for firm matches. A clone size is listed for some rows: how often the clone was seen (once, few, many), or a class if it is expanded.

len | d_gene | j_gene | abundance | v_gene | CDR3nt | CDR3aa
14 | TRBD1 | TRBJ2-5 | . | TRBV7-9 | TGTGCCAGCAGTTCTCAGGGGGTCCAAGAGACCCAGTACTTC | CASSSQGVQETQYF
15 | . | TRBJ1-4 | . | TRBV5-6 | TGTGCCAGCAGCTCCGCGGGAGCAACTAATGAAAAACTGTTTTTT | CASSSAGATNEKLFF
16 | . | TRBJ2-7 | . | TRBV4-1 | TGCGCCAGCAGCCAAGATGCCCAGACCAGCTCCTACGAGCAGTACTTC | CASSQDAQTSSYEQYF
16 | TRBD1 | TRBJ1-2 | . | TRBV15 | TGTGCCACCAGCAGAGAAAAAGGACAGGCCACAGGGGGCTACACCTTC | CATSREKGQATGGYTF
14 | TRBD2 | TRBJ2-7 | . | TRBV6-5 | TGTGCCAGCAGCTTAGATAGCGGGGGATACGAGCAGTACTTC | CASSLDSGGYEQYF
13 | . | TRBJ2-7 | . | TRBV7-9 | TGTGCCAGCAGCTTAAGCAGGGCTTCTGAGCAGTACTTC | CASSLSRASEQYF
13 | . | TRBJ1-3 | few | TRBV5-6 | TGTGCCAGCAGCTACCCGCAGGGAAACACCATATATTTT | CASSYPQGNTIYF
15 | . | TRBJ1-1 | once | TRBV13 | TGTGCCAGCAGCTTAGTGGAGGGAAAGAACACTGAAGCTTTCTTT | CASSLVEGKNTEAFF
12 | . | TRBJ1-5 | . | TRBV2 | TGTGCCAGCGGGGCAGATAATCAGCCCCAGCATTTT | CASGADNQPQHF
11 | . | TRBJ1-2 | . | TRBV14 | TGTGCCAGCAGCCCCGACATGGGCTACACCTTC | CASSPDMGYTF
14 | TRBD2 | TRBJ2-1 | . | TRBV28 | TGTGCCAGCACCCTGACTAGCGGATACAATGAGCAGTTCTTC | CASTLTSGYNEQFF
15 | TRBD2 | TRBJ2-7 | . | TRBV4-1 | TGCGCCAGCAGCCAAGGGGCTAGCGGTTTCTACGAGCAGTACTTC | CASSQGASGFYEQYF
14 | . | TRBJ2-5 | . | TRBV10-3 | TGTGCCATCAGTGACGATGCCTACCAAGAGACCCAGTACTTC | CAISDDAYQETQYF
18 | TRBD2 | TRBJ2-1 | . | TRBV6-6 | TGTGCCAGCAGTCCGGGACTAGCGGGGGGAAGCTCCTACAATGAGCAGTTCTTC | CASSPGLAGGSSYNEQFF
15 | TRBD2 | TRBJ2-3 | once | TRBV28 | TGTGCCAGCAGTTTAGGCGGGGGGAGCACAGATACGCAGTATTTT | CASSLGGGSTDTQYF
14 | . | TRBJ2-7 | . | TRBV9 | TGTGCCAGCAGCGTAGGAGTGGCCGTCCGCGAGCAGTACTTC | CASSVGVAVREQYF
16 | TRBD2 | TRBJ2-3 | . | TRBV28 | TGTGCCAACCTCGCCGGGACTAGCGGGGGGGCGGATACGCAGTATTTT | CANLAGTSGGADTQYF
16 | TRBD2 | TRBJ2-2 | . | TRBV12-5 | TGTGCTAGTGGTTTGACTAGCGGGGCTCCTCCCGGGGAGCTGTTTTTT | CASGLTSGAPPGELFF
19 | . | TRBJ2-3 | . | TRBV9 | TGTGCCAGCAGCCCCCTCCGCCCCGCGACAAGGGAAAACACAGATACGCAGTATTTT | CASSPLRPATRENTDTQYF
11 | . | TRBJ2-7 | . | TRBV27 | TGTGCCAGCAGTCATGGGTACGAGCAGTACTTC | CASSHGYEQYF
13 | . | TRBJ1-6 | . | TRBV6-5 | TGTGCCAGCAGTACGGGGTGGAATTCACCCCTCCACTTT | CASSTGWNSPLHF
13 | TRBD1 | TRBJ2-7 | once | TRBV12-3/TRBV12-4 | TGTGCCAGCAGTCTATCAGACAGGGACGAGCAGTACTTC | CASSLSDRDEQYF
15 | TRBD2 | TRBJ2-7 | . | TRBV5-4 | TGTGCCAGCAGCTTGACTAGCGGGTTAACCTACGAGCAGTACTTC | CASSLTSGLTYEQYF
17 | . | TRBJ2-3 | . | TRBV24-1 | TGTGCCACCAGCCGCCTTGGGGGGGGCTCGGGCACAGATACGCAGTATTTT | CATSRLGGGSGTDTQYF
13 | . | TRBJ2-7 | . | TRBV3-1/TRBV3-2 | TGTGCCAGCAGCTTCGGACAGTTGAACGAGCAGTACTTC | CASSFGQLNEQYF
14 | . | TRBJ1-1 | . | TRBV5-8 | TGTGCCAGCAGCTTGGGAGGGGTGGGAACGGAAGCTTTCTTT | CASSLGGVGTEAFF
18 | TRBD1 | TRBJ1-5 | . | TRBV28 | TGTGCCAGCACCGTTGCGCCGGGACAGGGGCGAGGGGGTCAGCCCCAGCATTTT | CASTVAPGQGRGGQPQHF
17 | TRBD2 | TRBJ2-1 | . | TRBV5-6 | TGTGCCAGCAGCTTTTCGACTAGCGGGAGTTATTACAATGAGCAGTTCTTC | CASSFSTSGSYYNEQFF
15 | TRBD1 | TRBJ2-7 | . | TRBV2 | TGTGCCAGCAGTGACCCGGGACAGGCGACCTACGAGCAGTACTTC | CASSDPGQATYEQYF
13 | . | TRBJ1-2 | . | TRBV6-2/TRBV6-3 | TGTGCCAGCAGCCCTGGTCCCCACTATGGCTACACCTTC | CASSPGPHYGYTF
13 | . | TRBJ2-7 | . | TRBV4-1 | TGCGCCAGCAGCCCCCCGGGATCCTACGAGCAGTACTTC | CASSPPGSYEQYF
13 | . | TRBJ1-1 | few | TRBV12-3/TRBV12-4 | TGTGCCAGCAGTTTTTCAGGGAGGACTGAAGCTTTCTTT | CASSFSGRTEAFF
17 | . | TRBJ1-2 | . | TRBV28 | TGTGCCAGCAGCCCCAACGGGGCGGGGACGGCTAACTATGGCTACACCTTC | CASSPNGAGTANYGYTF
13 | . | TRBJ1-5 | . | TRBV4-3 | TGCGCCAGCAGCCCCGGCTACAATCAGCCCCAGCATTTT | CASSPGYNQPQHF
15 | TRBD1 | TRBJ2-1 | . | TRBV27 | TGTGCCAGCAGTTCCGGACAGGGAGGTTACAATGAGCAGTTCTTC | CASSSGQGGYNEQFF
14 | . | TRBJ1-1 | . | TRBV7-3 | TGTGCCAGCAGCTTAATTGGGGGACGGACTGAAGCTTTCTTT | CASSLIGGRTEAFF
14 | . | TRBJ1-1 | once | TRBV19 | TGTGCCAGTAGTATTATATTGGGGGACACTGAAGCTTTCTTT | CASSIILGDTEAFF
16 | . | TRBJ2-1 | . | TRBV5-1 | TGCGCCAGCAGCTTACTCGGCCTCCAGGGGTACAATGAGCAGTTCTTC | CASSLLGLQGYNEQFF